The rows below give T cell receptor beta chains drawn from one sample of a study of T-cell memory formation after mild COVID-19. TCRdb re-called the 5' RACE reads with MiXCR, one entry per CDR3 protein. The data hold roughly 400,000 distinct CDR3 sequences, with 18% observed a single time. Sequencing was done on a sample of PBMCs or a T cell subset sorted from them (not recorded which). These receptors all stem from a man in his late teens or twenties who had mild COVID-19 (a few samples of this study predate the infection). Cell type and time point are not known. Both conserved end residues are part of each CDR3. D genes are given only for firm matches. Size is stated for part of the rows, as once, few or many counts, or as a class when the clone is expanded.

d_gene	v_gene	j_gene	len	abundance	CDR3nt	CDR3aa
-	TRBV18	TRBJ1-1	13	few	TGTGCCAGCTCACCAGACTGGAACACTGAAGCTTTCTTT	CASSPDWNTEAFF
-	TRBV7-2	TRBJ2-5	12	many	TGTGCCAGCAGCGTATACCAAGAGACCCAGTACTTC	CASSVYQETQYF
TRBD1	TRBV4-1	TRBJ2-1	16	-	TGCGCCAGCAGCCATGGGACAGGGAGGTCCTACAATGAGCAGTTCTTC	CASSHGTGRSYNEQFF
TRBD1	TRBV6-5	TRBJ2-7	14	few	TGTGCCAGCAGTTACGCGGGACAGGGGGTAGAACAGTACTTC	CASSYAGQGVEQYF
-	TRBV6-5	TRBJ1-1	15	few	TGTGCCAGCAGTTACGGGCTGTCGGGAAACACTGAAGCTTTCTTT	CASSYGLSGNTEAFF
TRBD2	TRBV2	TRBJ2-7	14	many	TGTGCCAGCAGTTGGACTAGCGGGGATTACGAGCAGTACTTC	CASSWTSGDYEQYF
-	TRBV6-2/TRBV6-3	TRBJ2-7	12	few	TGTGCCAGCAGTTACCCGGGCTACGAGCAGTACTTC	CASSYPGYEQYF
-	TRBV6-5	TRBJ1-1	14	-	TGTGCCAGCAGGACATTATCCTACGGAGGTGAAGCTTTCTTT	CASRTLSYGGEAFF
-	TRBV12-3/TRBV12-4	TRBJ2-7	14	many	TGTGCCAGCCGTGCATCAGGGACATGGCAAGAGCAGTACTTC	CASRASGTWQEQYF
-	TRBV9	TRBJ2-2	14	few	TGTGCCAGCAGCGGTAGTGGACCGCTCGGGGAGCTGTTTTTT	CASSGSGPLGELFF
TRBD1	TRBV10-3	TRBJ2-1	14	few	TGTGCCACGCTTTGGGACAGGGGGGGAAATGAGCAGTTCTTC	CATLWDRGGNEQFF
TRBD2	TRBV30	TRBJ2-2	15	once	TGTGCCTGGAGTGTTTCGGGGGGGCCTAACGGGGAGCTGTTTTTT	CAWSVSGGPNGELFF
TRBD1	TRBV12-3/TRBV12-4	TRBJ1-6	14	few	TGTGCCAGCAGACCCGGGACAGGGAATTCACCCCTCCACTTT	CASRPGTGNSPLHF
-	TRBV5-1	TRBJ1-4	17	few	TGCGCCAGCAGCTGGTTCAGGGAGTCAGACAGTAATGAAAAACTGTTTTTT	CASSWFRESDSNEKLFF
TRBD2	TRBV20-1	TRBJ2-1	12	-	TGCAGACCAGCGGGGGGATCTAATGAGCAGTTCTTC	CRPAGGSNEQFF
TRBD1	TRBV27	TRBJ1-1	16	few	TGTGCCAGCAGTGCTTACACAGGGGGCGCGAGCACTGAAGCTTTCTTT	CASSAYTGGASTEAFF
-	TRBV12-3/TRBV12-4	TRBJ2-5	14	many	TGTGCCAGCAGTTTACGGGATAGACAAGAGACCCAGTACTTC	CASSLRDRQETQYF
-	TRBV7-9	TRBJ1-2	15	many	TGTGCCAGCACGCGGCCTCCTTCACCTAACTATGGCTACACCTTC	CASTRPPSPNYGYTF
-	TRBV7-9	TRBJ2-2	15	few	TGTGCCAGCAGGATCTTATCGCCCGGCACCGGGGAGCTGTTTTTT	CASRILSPGTGELFF
-	TRBV5-1	TRBJ2-7	13	-	TGCGCCAGTACAAGAAGCAGGGGACACGAGCAGTACTTC	CASTRSRGHEQYF
TRBD2	TRBV4-2	TRBJ2-3	15	few	TGTGCCAGCAGCCAAGGGGGTAGCGGGGGCGATACGCAGTATTTT	CASSQGGSGGDTQYF
-	TRBV11-2	TRBJ2-1	17	few	TGTGCCAGCAGCTTAGGTCCCCCAGGGTGGCCTGTTAATGAGCAGTTCTTC	CASSLGPPGWPVNEQFF
-	TRBV4-1	TRBJ2-5	15	few	TGCGCCAGCAGCCAAGCCTACGGGTTCCAAGAGACCCAGTACTTC	CASSQAYGFQETQYF
TRBD1	TRBV19	TRBJ2-7	14	many	TGTGCCAGTAAACCGGGACAGGGATTCTACGAGCAGTACTTC	CASKPGQGFYEQYF
-	TRBV7-3	TRBJ2-1	15	-	TGTGCCAGCAGCTTAAGCCCTAGCTCCTACAATGAGCAGTTCTTC	CASSLSPSSYNEQFF
-	TRBV4-2	TRBJ2-2	14	few	TGTGCCAGCAGCCAGACAAGGAACACCGGGGAGCTGTTTTTT	CASSQTRNTGELFF
-	TRBV6-5	TRBJ2-3	16	few	TGTGCCAGCAGTTACTCGAGCAGGGGTGAGACAGATACGCAGTATTTT	CASSYSSRGETDTQYF
-	TRBV2	TRBJ2-1	14	few	TGTGCCAGCACCGAGCTGGAGGGGGACAATGAGCAGTTCTTC	CASTELEGDNEQFF
-	TRBV5-5	TRBJ2-5	12	-	TGTGCCAGCAGCTTCGAGGGGAAGACCCAGTACTTC	CASSFEGKTQYF
-	TRBV5-1	TRBJ2-3	15	-	TGCGCCAGTGGTAAGGTCGGGGACAGCACAGATACGCAGTATTTT	CASGKVGDSTDTQYF
-	TRBV5-1	TRBJ1-5	14	-	TGCGCCAGCAGCTTGGAGGCAGGGGATCAGCCCCAGCATTTT	CASSLEAGDQPQHF
-	TRBV4-3	TRBJ1-1	16	-	TGCGCCAGCAGCCAAGATCGGGCAGGACAAGACACTGAAGCTTTCTTT	CASSQDRAGQDTEAFF